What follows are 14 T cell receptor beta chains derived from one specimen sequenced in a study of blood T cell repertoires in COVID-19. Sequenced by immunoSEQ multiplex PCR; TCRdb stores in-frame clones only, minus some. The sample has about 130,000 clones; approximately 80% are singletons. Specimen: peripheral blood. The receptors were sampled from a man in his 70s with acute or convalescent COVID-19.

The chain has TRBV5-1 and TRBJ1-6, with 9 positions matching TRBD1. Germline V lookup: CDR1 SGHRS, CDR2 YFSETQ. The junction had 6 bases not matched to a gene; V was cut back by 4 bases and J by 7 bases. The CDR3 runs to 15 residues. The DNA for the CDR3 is TGCGCCAGCAGCGGAAGACAGGGGGGGAATTCACCCCTCCACTTT. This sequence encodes CASSGRQGGNSPLHF. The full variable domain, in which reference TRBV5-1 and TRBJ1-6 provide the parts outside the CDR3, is KAGVTQTPRYLIKTRGQQVTLSCSPISGHRSVSWYQQTPGQGLQFLFEYFSETQRNKGNFPGRFSGRQFSNSRSEMNVSTLELGDSALYLCASSGRQGGNSPLHFGNGTRLTVT.

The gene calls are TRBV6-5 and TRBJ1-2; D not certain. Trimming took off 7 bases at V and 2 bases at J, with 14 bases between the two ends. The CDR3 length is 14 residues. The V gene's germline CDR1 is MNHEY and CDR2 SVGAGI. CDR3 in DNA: TGTGCCAGCAACCCCGGAAAGACAAACTATGGCTACACCTTC. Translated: CASNPGKTNYGYTF.

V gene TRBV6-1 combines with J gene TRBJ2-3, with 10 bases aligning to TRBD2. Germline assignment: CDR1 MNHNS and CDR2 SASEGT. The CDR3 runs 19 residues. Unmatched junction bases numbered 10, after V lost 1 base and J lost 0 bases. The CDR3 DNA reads TGTGCCAGCAGTGAAGGTATTTCTAGCGGGGGCGGGAGCACAGATACGCAGTATTTT. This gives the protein CASSEGISSGGGSTDTQYF.

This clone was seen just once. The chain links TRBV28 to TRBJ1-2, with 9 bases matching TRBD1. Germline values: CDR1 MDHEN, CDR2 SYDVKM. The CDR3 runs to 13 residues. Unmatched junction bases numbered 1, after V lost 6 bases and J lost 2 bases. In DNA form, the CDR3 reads TGTGCCAGCAGGGGACAGGGAAACTATGGCTACACCTTC. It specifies CASRGQGNYGYTF.

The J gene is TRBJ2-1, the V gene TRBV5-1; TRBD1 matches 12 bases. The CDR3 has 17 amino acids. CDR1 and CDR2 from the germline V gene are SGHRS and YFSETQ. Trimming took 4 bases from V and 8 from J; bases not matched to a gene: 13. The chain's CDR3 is CASSGGQGASVSDEQFF. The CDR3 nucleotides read TGCGCCAGCAGCGGGGGACAGGGGGCCTCGGTTAGCGATGAGCAGTTCTTC.

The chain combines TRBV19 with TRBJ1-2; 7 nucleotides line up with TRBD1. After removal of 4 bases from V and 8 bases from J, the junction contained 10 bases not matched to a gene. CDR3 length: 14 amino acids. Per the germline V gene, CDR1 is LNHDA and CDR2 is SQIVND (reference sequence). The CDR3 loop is CASSRPITGQGYTF. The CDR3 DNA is TGTGCCAGTAGTAGGCCAATAACGGGACAGGGCTACACCTTC. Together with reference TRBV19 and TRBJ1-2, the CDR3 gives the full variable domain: DGGITQSPKYLFRKEGQNVTLSCEQNLNHDAMYWYRQDPGQGLRLIYYSQIVNDFQKGDIAEGYSVSREKKESFPLTVTSAQKNPTAFYLCASSRPITGQGYTFGSGTRLTVV.

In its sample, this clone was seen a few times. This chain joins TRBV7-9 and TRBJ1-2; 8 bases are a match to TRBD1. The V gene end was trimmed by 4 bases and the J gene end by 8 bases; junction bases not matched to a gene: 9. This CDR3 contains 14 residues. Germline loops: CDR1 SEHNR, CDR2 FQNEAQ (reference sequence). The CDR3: CASSSDRGRGGYTF. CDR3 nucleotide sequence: TGTGCCAGCAGCTCCGACAGGGGTCGAGGGGGCTACACCTTC.

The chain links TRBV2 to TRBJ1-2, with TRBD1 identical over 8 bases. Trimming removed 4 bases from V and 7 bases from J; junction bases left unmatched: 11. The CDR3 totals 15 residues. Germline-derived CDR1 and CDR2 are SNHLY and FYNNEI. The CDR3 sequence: CASSAPGQELFGYTF. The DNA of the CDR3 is TGTGCCAGCAGTGCCCCGGGACAGGAGTTGTTTGGCTACACCTTC.

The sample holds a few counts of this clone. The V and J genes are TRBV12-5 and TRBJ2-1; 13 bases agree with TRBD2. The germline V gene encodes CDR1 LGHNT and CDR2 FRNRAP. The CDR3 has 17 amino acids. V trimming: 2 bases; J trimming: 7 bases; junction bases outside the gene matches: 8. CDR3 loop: CASGLSRTSGGRNEQFF. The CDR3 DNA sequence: TGTGCTAGTGGTTTGTCCCGGACTAGCGGGGGCCGGAATGAGCAGTTCTTC. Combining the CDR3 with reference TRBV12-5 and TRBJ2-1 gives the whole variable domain DARVTQTPRHKVTEMGQEVTMRCQPILGHNTVFWYRQTMMQGLELLAYFRNRAPLDDSGMPKDRFSAEMPDATLATLKIQPSEPRDSAVYFCASGLSRTSGGRNEQFFGPGTRLTVL.

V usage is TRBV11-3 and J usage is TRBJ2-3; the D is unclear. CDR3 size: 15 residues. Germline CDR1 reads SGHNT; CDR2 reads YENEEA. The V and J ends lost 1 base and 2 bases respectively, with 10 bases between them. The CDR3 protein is CASSLGAHSTDTQYF. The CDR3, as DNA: TGTGCCAGCAGCTTAGGCGCTCATTCCACAGATACGCAGTATTTT.

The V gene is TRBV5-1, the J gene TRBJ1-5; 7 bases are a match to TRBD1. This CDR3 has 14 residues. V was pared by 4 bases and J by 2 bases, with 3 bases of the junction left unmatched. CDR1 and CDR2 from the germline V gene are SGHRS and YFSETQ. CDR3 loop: CASSQGTGNQPQHF. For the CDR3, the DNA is TGCGCCAGCAGCCAAGGGACAGGCAATCAGCCCCAGCATTTT.

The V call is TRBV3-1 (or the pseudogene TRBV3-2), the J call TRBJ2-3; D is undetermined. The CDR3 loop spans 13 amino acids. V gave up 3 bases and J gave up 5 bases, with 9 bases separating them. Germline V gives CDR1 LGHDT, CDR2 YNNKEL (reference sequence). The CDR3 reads CASSHLGEDTQYF. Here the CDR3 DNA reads TGTGCCAGCAGCCACCTAGGAGAAGATACGCAGTATTTT.

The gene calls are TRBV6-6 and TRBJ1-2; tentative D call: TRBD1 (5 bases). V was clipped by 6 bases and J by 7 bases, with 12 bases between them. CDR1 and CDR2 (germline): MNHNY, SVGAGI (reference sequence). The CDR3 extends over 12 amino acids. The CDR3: CASSRGRAGYTF. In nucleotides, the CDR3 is TGTGCCAGCAGCCGGGGGAGGGCTGGCTACACCTTC.

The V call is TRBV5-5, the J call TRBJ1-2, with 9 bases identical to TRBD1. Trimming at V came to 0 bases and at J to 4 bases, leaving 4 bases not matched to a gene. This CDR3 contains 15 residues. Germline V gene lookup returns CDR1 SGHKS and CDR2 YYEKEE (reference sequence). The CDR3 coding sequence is TGTGCCAGCAGCTTGGAACAGGGGGCTGCCTATGGCTACACCTTC. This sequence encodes CASSLEQGAAYGYTF.